These 32 T cell receptor beta chains were sequenced from one sample in a study of cytomegalovirus exposure and HLA in healthy donors. PCR involved 60 Vbeta and 13 Jbeta primers. Only in-frame clones appear in the TCRdb table, and some are missing; sequencing was by immunoSEQ multiplex PCR. The table has just over 150,000 clones, more than 60% seen once. Specimen: PBMCs. The receptors stem from a woman aged 25 to 39 in good health and CMV-seronegative.

The J gene is TRBJ1-2, the V gene TRBV5-1, with 7 positions matching TRBD1. The CDR3 contains 13 residues. V lost 4 bases to trimming and J lost 7 bases; unmatched junction nucleotides: 7. Germline CDR1 SGHRS, CDR2 YFSETQ. In nucleotides, the CDR3 is TGCGCCAGCAGCCCGGGACAGCCCGGTGGCTACACCTTC. It translates to CASSPGQPGGYTF.

The chain carries TRBV11-2 and TRBJ1-6, with 11 bases aligning to TRBD1. V was clipped by 1 base and J by 11 bases; unmatched bases: 7. The CDR3 has 16 amino acids. Germline CDR1 and CDR2: SGHAT and FQNNGV. CDR3 sequence: CASSLAFGTGGTPLHF. CDR3 sequence (DNA): TGTGCCAGCAGCTTAGCCTTTGGGACAGGGGGTACACCCCTCCACTTT.

V gene TRBV5-4 combines with J gene TRBJ2-4; 11 bases fit TRBD2. The CDR3 contains 15 residues. The V gene end was trimmed by 4 bases and the J gene end by 7 bases; junction bases not matched to a gene: 7. Germline V gene lookup returns CDR1 SGHNT and CDR2 YYREEE (reference sequence). CDR3 nucleotide sequence: TGTGCCAGCAGCCAACTAGCGGGGGCGGGGAACATTCAGTACTTC. This codes for CASSQLAGAGNIQYF. The full variable domain, rest sourced from reference TRBV5-4 and TRBJ2-4, is ETGVTQSPTHLIKTRGQQVTLRCSSQSGHNTVSWYQQALGQGPQFIFQYYREEENGRGNFPPRFSGLQFPNYSSELNVNALELDDSALYLCASSQLAGAGNIQYFGAGTRLSVL.

The chain joins TRBV2 to TRBJ1-2; 9 positions agree with TRBD1. Germline lookup yields CDR1 SNHLY and CDR2 FYNNEI. The CDR3 contains 14 residues. V was pared by 6 bases and J by 0 bases, with 2 bases of the junction left unmatched. In nucleotides, the CDR3 is TGTGCCAGCAGGAGGGACAGGGCTAACTATGGCTACACCTTC. This gives the protein CASRRDRANYGYTF.

The table lists this clone with a count of one. Here the CDR3 DNA reads TGTGCCAGCAGCACGAGACTAACGGGGAGTAGCACAGATACGCAGTATTTT. The encoded protein is CASSTRLTGSSTDTQYF. This chain links TRBV7-8 with TRBJ2-3, with D perhaps TRBD2 (5 bases). This CDR3 contains 17 residues. Germline lookup yields CDR1 SGHVS and CDR2 FQNEAQ. The ends were cut back, 5 bases at V and 0 bases at J, with 18 bases in the middle.

V is TRBV2 and J is TRBJ2-7; 9 bases align to TRBD2. Germline V gene data show CDR1 as SNHLY and CDR2 as FYNNEI. This CDR3 has 17 residues. The V segment lost 2 bases and the J segment 0 bases; nucleotides outside the gene matches: 8. The CDR3 is CASSEWASGESSYEQYF. The CDR3 bases are TGTGCCAGCAGTGAATGGGCTAGCGGGGAGAGCTCCTACGAGCAGTACTTC.

The chain is built from TRBV6-5 and TRBJ1-1; TRBD1 matches at 7 bases. Germline V gene sequence: CDR1 MNHEY, CDR2 SVGAGI. Trimming cost V 4 bases and J 1 base; bases outside gene matches: 3. This CDR3 is 14 amino acids long. The CDR3 DNA is TGTGCCAGCAGTTTACGGGACAGGAACACTGAAGCTTTCTTT. It yields the protein CASSLRDRNTEAFF.

This clone has a single count. J is TRBJ2-5 and V is TRBV13, with 8 bases that match TRBD1. CDR3 size: 15 residues. CDR1 is PRHDT, CDR2 FYEKMQ, per germline (reference sequence). Unmatched junction bases numbered 8, after V lost 4 bases and J lost 4 bases. The CDR3 region has the DNA TGTGCCAGCAGCTACATACAGGGGGTAGGAGAGACCCAGTACTTC. Encoded protein: CASSYIQGVGETQYF.

The V call is TRBV11-3, the J call TRBJ1-6, with no clear D. The CDR3 has 13 residues. V lost 0 bases to trimming and J lost 8 bases, with 5 bases between them. CDR1 SGHNT and CDR2 YENEEA come from the germline V gene. The CDR3 DNA reads as TGTGCCAGCAGCTTAGATCCGGATTCACCCCTCCACTTT. As protein: CASSLDPDSPLHF.

The gene calls are TRBV18 and TRBJ2-7, with TRBD1 matching 8 bases. CDR3 length: 12 amino acids. CDR1 and CDR2 from the germline V gene are KGHSH and LQKENI. V lost 6 bases to trimming and J lost 6 bases; unmatched junction nucleotides: 4. CDR3 in DNA: TGTGCCAGCTCGAGGACAGGGAGCGAGCAGTACTTC. Protein sequence: CASSRTGSEQYF.

The CDR3 spells CAWTTGDTEAFF. The CDR3 DNA reads as TGTGCCTGGACTACAGGGGACACTGAAGCTTTCTTT. V and J are TRBV30 and TRBJ1-1; 7 bases align to TRBD1. The length of the CDR3 is 12 residues. The V segment lost 4 bases and the J segment 3 bases; nucleotides outside the gene matches: 2. The V gene's germline CDR1 is GTSNPN and CDR2 SVGIG (reference sequence). Drawing the rest from reference TRBV30 and TRBJ1-1, the complete variable domain is SQTIHQWPATLVQPVGSPLSLECTVEGTSNPNLYWYRQAAGRGLQLLFYSVGIGQISSEVPQNLSASRPQDRQFILSSKKLLLSDSGFYLCAWTTGDTEAFFGQGTRLTVV.

The chain joins TRBV4-1 to TRBJ2-5, with D perhaps TRBD2 (5 bases). CDR3 length: 16 residues. The germline V and J ends were trimmed by 1 base and 4 bases, with 16 bases remaining between them. Germline V gene lookup returns CDR1 MGHRA and CDR2 YSYEKL. The CDR3 is CASSQGADSWVETQYF. Here the CDR3 DNA reads TGCGCCAGCAGCCAAGGAGCGGACTCCTGGGTAGAGACCCAGTACTTC.

Only a few counts were recorded for this clone. The V gene is TRBV19, the J gene TRBJ1-5; D may be TRBD1 (6 bases). V was clipped by 6 bases and J by 6 bases, with 15 bases between them. Germline loops: CDR1 LNHDA, CDR2 SQIVND (reference sequence). This CDR3 is 14 amino acids long. CDR3 DNA: TGTGCCAGTAGAGGGGGGGGTTCATTTCAGCCCCAGCATTTT. Protein: CASRGGGSFQPQHF.

The chain is built from TRBV5-1 and TRBJ2-7; 8 nucleotides align to TRBD1. Germline assignment: CDR1 SGHRS and CDR2 YFSETQ. CDR3 size: 15 residues. J lost 6 bases, V lost 4 bases, and 12 bases had no gene match. CDR3 residues: CASSATGGQSSEQYF. For the CDR3, the DNA is TGCGCCAGCAGCGCCACAGGGGGGCAGTCCAGCGAGCAGTACTTC.

This rearrangement joins TRBV5-1 to TRBJ2-1, with TRBD2 as a possible D gene (6 bases). The V gene lost 3 bases and the J gene lost 11 bases, with 15 bases spanning the gap. From germline, CDR1 is SGHRS and CDR2 YFSETQ. CDR3 size: 13 residues. This chain's CDR3 is CASSSGLEGKQFF. The CDR3 nucleotides read TGCGCCAGCAGCTCGGGACTCGAAGGGAAGCAGTTCTTC.

CDR3: CASSYTTENTEAFF. CDR3 in DNA: TGTGCCAGCAGTTACACAACAGAGAACACTGAAGCTTTCTTT. J is TRBJ1-1 and V is TRBV6-5; no definite D call. Germline V gene sequence: CDR1 MNHEY, CDR2 SVGAGI. This CDR3 has 14 residues. V lost 2 bases and J 1 base, leaving 8 bases between the germline ends.

On this clone: Other DNA sequences in this specimen translate into the identical CDR3. This chain links TRBV18 with TRBJ2-5, with TRBD1 matching over 9 bases. V dropped 3 bases and J dropped 0; count of bases not matched to a gene: 2. The CDR3 has 15 amino acids. Germline V gene sequence: CDR1 KGHSH, CDR2 LQKENI. CDR3 nucleotide sequence: TGTGCCAGCTCACCCGGGACAGGGTACCAAGAGACCCAGTACTTC. Protein product: CASSPGTGYQETQYF.

This chain joins TRBV6-4 and TRBJ1-2, with 7 bases fitting TRBD1. Trimming took 6 bases from V and 8 from J; bases not matched to a gene: 12. The germline gives CDR1 MRHNA, CDR2 SNTAGT. The CDR3 sequence is 14 residues long. The CDR3 sequence is CASSSDRAGGGYTF. CDR3 coding DNA: TGTGCCAGCAGCTCCGACAGGGCTGGGGGAGGCTACACCTTC.

The chain carries TRBV27 and TRBJ2-7; the D gene is possibly TRBD2 (6 bases). The CDR3 runs 17 residues. Germline CDR1 and CDR2: MNHEY and SMNVEV (reference sequence). Deletions cut 1 base from V and 2 bases from J, with 18 bases between. The CDR3 is CASSLLMSMDYPYEQYF. The DNA for the CDR3 is TGTGCCAGCAGTTTATTAATGTCGATGGACTATCCCTACGAGCAGTACTTC.

A remark on this clone: The sample contains more than one DNA sequence encoding this CDR3. The V call is TRBV2, the J call TRBJ2-7; tentatively, D is TRBD2 (6 bases). Trimming cost V 6 bases and J 2 bases, with 11 bases left between them. Germline CDR1 reads SNHLY; CDR2 reads FYNNEI. The CDR3 extends over 13 amino acids. The chain's CDR3 is CASSGGRPYEQYF. CDR3 bases: TGTGCCAGCAGCGGAGGGCGACCCTACGAGCAGTACTTC. Using reference TRBV2 and TRBJ2-7 for the parts outside the CDR3, the full variable domain is EPEVTQTPSHQVTQMGQEVILRCVPISNHLYFYWYRQILGQKVEFLVSFYNNEISEKSEIFDDQFSVERPDGSNFTLKIRSTKLEDSAMYFCASSGGRPYEQYFGPGTRLTVT.

In its sample, this clone was seen once. The V and J genes are TRBV5-1 and TRBJ1-2; 7 bases are a match to TRBD1. Germline values: CDR1 SGHRS, CDR2 YFSETQ. With 1 base clipped from V and 2 bases from J, the junction kept 2 bases outside the gene matches. The CDR3 length is 14 residues. The CDR3 DNA sequence: TGCGCCAGCAGCTTGACCAGGGGGAACTATGGCTACACCTTC. Translated: CASSLTRGNYGYTF.

The V and J genes are TRBV2 and TRBJ2-7, with D tentatively TRBD1 (6 bases). Per the germline V gene, CDR1 is SNHLY and CDR2 is FYNNEI. This CDR3 is 13 amino acids long. V lost 7 bases and J lost 4, with 14 bases in between. The CDR3 loop reads CASKRTASYEQYF. CDR3 sequence (DNA): TGTGCCAGCAAGCGGACAGCTTCGTACGAGCAGTACTTC.

DNA of the CDR3: TGTGCCAGCAGTTTAGCCGCCAGCTATGGCTACACCTTC. It is translated as CASSLAASYGYTF. The V call is TRBV28, the J call TRBJ1-2; D uncertain. Between the trimmed V and J ends, which lost 2 bases and 4 bases, there was a span of 8 bases. Per the germline V gene, CDR1 is MDHEN and CDR2 is SYDVKM. This CDR3 is built from 13 residues.

The chain carries TRBV28 and TRBJ2-2, with D hard to call. The V end lost 7 bases, the J end lost 0 bases, and 9 bases lay between the germline ends. The germline V gene encodes CDR1 MDHEN and CDR2 SYDVKM. The CDR3 length is 14 residues. CDR3 nucleotide sequence: TGTGCCAGCATAGCACGGACGAACACCGGGGAGCTGTTTTTT. Its translation is CASIARTNTGELFF.

This clone was observed a handful of times. The CDR3 loop is CASSQTGTPEETQYF. The CDR3 bases are TGCGCCAGCAGCCAAACCGGGACACCTGAAGAGACCCAGTACTTC. This rearrangement joins TRBV4-3 to TRBJ2-5, with D maybe TRBD1 (6 bases). V lost 2 bases and J lost 3, with 13 bases in between. This CDR3 is 15 amino acids long. In germline, CDR1 is LGHNA, CDR2 YSLEER.

The chain joins TRBV30 to TRBJ2-3; TRBD1 is a possible D gene (5 bases). The CDR3 sequence is 12 residues long. CDR1 and CDR2 (germline): GTSNPN, SVGIG (reference sequence). V lost 4 bases and J 1 base, leaving 6 bases between the germline ends. The CDR3 nucleotides read TGTGCCTGGACGACAGGCACAGATACGCAGTATTTT. It yields the protein CAWTTGTDTQYF.

The gene calls are TRBV9 and TRBJ2-2, with a weak D call TRBD2 (6 bases). The CDR3 runs 15 residues. Germline CDR1 reads SGDLS; CDR2 reads YYNGEE. The germline V and J ends were trimmed by 0 bases and 2 bases, with 8 bases remaining between them. CDR3 bases: TGTGCCAGCAGCGTAGTGGAGGGAAACACCGGGGAGCTGTTTTTT. Residues: CASSVVEGNTGELFF.

The chain uses TRBV6-1 and TRBJ1-4, with 8 nucleotides matching TRBD1. The CDR3 is made up of 15 amino acids. Germline V gene lookup returns CDR1 MNHNS and CDR2 SASEGT. V lost 2 bases to trimming and J lost 3 bases; unmatched junction nucleotides: 2. CDR3 nucleotides: TGTGCCAGCAGTGAATACAGGGGGGCTAATGAAAAACTGTTTTTT. Translating it yields CASSEYRGANEKLFF.

CDR3 nucleotides: TGTGCCAGCAGCGGGTCAACAGGCTGGAACACTGAAGCTTTCTTT. Translated: CASSGSTGWNTEAFF. The chain recombines TRBV13 with TRBJ1-1; D might be TRBD1 (5 bases). Trimming shortened V by 5 bases and J by 1 base, and 14 bases separated the two germline ends. This CDR3 comprises 15 residues. Germline CDR1 reads PRHDT; CDR2 reads FYEKMQ (reference sequence).

The rearrangement uses TRBV6-1 and TRBJ1-3; the D gene is possibly TRBD1 (5 bases). The CDR3 spans 14 residues. Trimming cost V 6 bases and J 4 bases, with 13 bases left between them. CDR1 is MNHNS and CDR2 is SASEGT in the germline V gene. The CDR3 DNA follows: TGTGCCAGCAGGGTTTCCAGGGCAGGAAACACCATATATTTT. Amino acid sequence: CASRVSRAGNTIYF.

J is TRBJ2-5 and V is TRBV5-1, with a weak D call TRBD2 (6 bases). The length of the CDR3 is 14 residues. V dropped 1 base and J dropped 2 bases, with 9 bases sitting between them. The germline V gene has CDR1 SGHRS and CDR2 YFSETQ. Written as DNA, the CDR3 is TGCGCCAGCAGCTTGATGGCGGGGCAAGAGACCCAGTACTTC. This sequence encodes CASSLMAGQETQYF.

The chain has TRBV30 and TRBJ1-2, with 10 bases that match TRBD1. Trimming took 0 bases from V and 4 from J; bases not matched to a gene: 5. CDR3 size: 15 residues. Germline V gene data show CDR1 as GTSNPN and CDR2 as SVGIG (reference sequence). CDR3 loop: CAWSVGQGISYGYTF. In nucleotides, the CDR3 is TGTGCCTGGAGTGTGGGACAGGGGATTTCCTATGGCTACACCTTC.